The 9 T cell receptor beta chains below all came from one sample that was sequenced in a study of blood T cell repertoires in COVID-19 (dated by TCRdb to about 2020). The method was the immunoSEQ multiplex PCR assay. TCRdb took over this immuneACCESS table, retaining in-frame rearrangements with V and J assigned. Such tables are incomplete; in checked studies, under half of the missing clones stem from an unresolved V gene, and the remainder is unexplained. A total of 130,000 or so clones appear in this sample, roughly 71% of them only once. The top ten hold 20% to 25% of the sample. The sample comprised peripheral blood. These receptor sequences come from a man older than 75 with acute or convalescent COVID-19.

The CDR3 nucleotides read TGTGCCATCTCTCCTGGGAGGGGGGAGCTGTTTTTT. This codes for CAISPGRGELFF. The chain combines TRBV2 with TRBJ2-2; D possibly corresponds to TRBD2 (6 bases). Germline V gives CDR1 SNHLY, CDR2 FYNNEI. V gave up 10 bases and J gave up 8 bases, with 14 bases separating them. This CDR3 contains 12 residues.

The chain links TRBV7-2 to TRBJ2-7, with D possibly matching TRBD2 (5 bases). This CDR3 region has 16 residues. Trimming removed 1 base at V and 2 bases at J, with 15 bases between. Germline CDR1 and CDR2: SGHTA and FQGNSA. The chain's CDR3 is CASSLVGDPGTYEQYF. The CDR3 region has the DNA TGTGCCAGCAGCTTAGTGGGTGACCCGGGGACCTACGAGCAGTACTTC. The full variable domain, rest sourced from reference TRBV7-2 and TRBJ2-7, is GAGVSQSPSNKVTEKGKDVELRCDPISGHTALYWYRQSLGQGLEFLIYFQGNSAPDKSGLPSDRFSAERTGGSVSTLTIQRTQQEDSAVYLCASSLVGDPGTYEQYFGPGTRLTVT.

V usage is TRBV6-5 and J usage is TRBJ1-6; 9 bases are shared with TRBD1. The germline V gene encodes CDR1 MNHEY and CDR2 SVGAGI. The CDR3 covers 15 residues. V dropped 6 bases and J dropped 6; count of bases not matched to a gene: 6. The CDR3 bases are TGTGCCAGCAGCCCCTCGGACAGGGGTAATTCACCCCTCCACTTT. Translating it yields CASSPSDRGNSPLHF.

Only a few counts were recorded for this clone. The CDR3 DNA reads TGTGCCACCCGACAATCCCAACAGGGTCAAAGGAACACCATATATTTT. Its translation is CATRQSQQGQRNTIYF. V gene TRBV10-3 combines with J gene TRBJ1-3; maybe TRBD1 (6 bases). Germline lookup yields CDR1 ENHRY and CDR2 SYGVKD. Trimming removed 10 bases at V and 7 bases at J, with 26 bases between. CDR3 length: 16 residues.

The chain combines TRBV5-5 with TRBJ2-2; 10 positions agree with TRBD1. Germline CDR1 and CDR2: SGHKS and YYEKEE (reference sequence). The CDR3 is 16 residues long. The J segment lost 4 bases and the V segment lost 3 bases, leaving 6 bases of the junction unmatched. CDR3 DNA: TGTGCCAGCAGCTGGACAGGGGGAGGGAGCACCGGGGAGCTGTTTTTT. It encodes CASSWTGGGSTGELFF.

The chain couples TRBV5-5 to TRBJ2-5; D remains ambiguous. The germline V and J ends were trimmed by 0 bases and 5 bases, with 11 bases remaining between them. The CDR3 length is 14 residues. The V gene's germline CDR1 is SGHKS and CDR2 YYEKEE (reference sequence). The CDR3 spells CASSLGVRIETQYF. For the CDR3, the DNA is TGTGCCAGCAGCTTGGGAGTGAGAATTGAGACCCAGTACTTC.

V usage is TRBV27 and J usage is TRBJ1-6; D possibly corresponds to TRBD1 (6 bases). Germline V CDR1 and CDR2: MNHEY, SMNVEV (reference sequence). V was pared by 5 bases and J by 5 bases, with 13 bases between. This CDR3 is 15 amino acids long. CDR3 loop: CASSPQQGNNSPLHF. The DNA of the CDR3 is TGTGCCAGCAGTCCCCAACAGGGAAATAATTCACCCCTCCACTTT.

The V call is TRBV10-3, the J call TRBJ2-1; 11 nucleotides line up with TRBD2. CDR1 is ENHRY and CDR2 is SYGVKD in the germline V gene. The CDR3 totals 18 residues. V dropped 3 bases and J dropped 3; count of bases not matched to a gene: 10. This chain's CDR3 is CAISDPSGGRLGYNEQFF. The CDR3 nucleotides are TGTGCCATCAGTGATCCTAGCGGGGGGAGGTTGGGCTACAATGAGCAGTTCTTC.

Only a few counts were recorded for this clone. V and J are TRBV7-9 and TRBJ2-6; D may be TRBD2 (7 bases). Trimming cost V 11 bases and J 4 bases, with 18 bases left between them. The CDR3 sequence is 15 residues long. Looked up from germline, CDR1 is SEHNR and CDR2 is FQNEAQ (reference sequence). The CDR3 DNA is TGTGCCGCGGGGGCCGGAATCGAGGGGGCCAACGTCCTGACTTTC. Translation gives CAAGAGIEGANVLTF. Based on the CDR3 plus reference TRBV7-9 and TRBJ2-6, the full variable domain is DTGVSQNPRHKITKRGQNVTFRCDPISEHNRLYWYRQTLGQGPEFLTYFQNEAQLEKSRLLSDRFSAERPKGSFSTLEIQRTEQGDSAMYLCAAGAGIEGANVLTFGAGSRLTVL.